A selection of T cell receptor beta chains follows, all from one sample in a study of blood T cell repertoires in COVID-19. Assay: immunoSEQ multiplex PCR; the TCRdb copy retains only in-frame clones and omits some. The sample carries 75,000 to 100,000 clones, less than 90% recorded once. Sequencing was done on a sample of peripheral blood. These receptors were taken from a man older than 75 with acute or convalescent COVID-19. Both conserved end residues are part of each CDR3. A D gene is named only where the DNA matches it firmly. Clone size, where shown, is once, few, many, or a class for clones that have expanded.

J | D | V | size | CDR3 | DNA
TRBJ2-7 | TRBD2 | TRBV18 | . | CASSQRGLAGEQYF | TGTGCCAGCTCACAGAGAGGACTAGCGGGCGAGCAGTACTTC
TRBJ2-7 | TRBD1 | TRBV11-1 | . | CASSFTDREVDEQYF | TGTGCCAGCAGCTTCACGGACAGGGAAGTGGACGAGCAGTACTTC
TRBJ2-7 | . | TRBV15 | . | CATSRGADPVYEQYF | TGTGCCACCAGCAGAGGTGCGGATCCGGTCTACGAGCAGTACTTC
TRBJ2-3 | . | TRBV28 | . | CASSLLGDIDTQYF | TGTGCCAGCAGTTTACTGGGCGATATAGATACGCAGTATTTT
TRBJ1-6 | . | TRBV28 | . | CATSLTQVNNPLHF | TGTGCCACTTCACTGACACAGGTGAATAATCCCCTCCACTTT
TRBJ1-5 | TRBD1 | TRBV7-8 | few | CASSPRDSSNQPQHF | TGTGCCAGCAGCCCTCGGGACAGTAGCAATCAGCCCCAGCATTTT
TRBJ2-3 | TRBD2 | TRBV7-2 | . | CASSRGLAADTQYF | TGTGCCAGCAGCCGGGGACTAGCTGCCGATACGCAGTATTTT
TRBJ1-3 | . | TRBV30 | few | CAWSVGEPGNTIYF | TGTGCCTGGAGTGTCGGGGAACCTGGAAACACCATATATTTT
TRBJ1-2 | . | TRBV7-9 | . | CASSLAHRANYGYTF | TGTGCCAGCAGCTTAGCTCACAGGGCTAACTATGGCTACACCTTC
TRBJ2-1 | . | TRBV4-3 | . | CASSQDRGLLSEQFF | TGCGCCAGCAGCCAAGATCGAGGCCTTCTAAGTGAGCAGTTCTTC
TRBJ2-2 | TRBD2 | TRBV11-2 | . | CASSPMSGTSGSNRELFF | TGTGCCAGCAGCCCAATGTCCGGGACTAGCGGGAGCAACCGGGAGCTGTTTTTT
TRBJ1-1 | . | TRBV13 | . | CASSFAVNTEAFF | TGTGCCAGCAGCTTCGCGGTAAACACTGAAGCTTTCTTT
TRBJ2-2 | TRBD2 | TRBV9 | . | CASSVSLRLAGHTGELFF | TGTGCCAGCAGCGTTTCGCTTCGGCTAGCGGGCCACACCGGGGAGCTGTTTTTT
TRBJ2-7 | TRBD2 | TRBV18 | . | CASSPPALAGAGEQYF | TGTGCCAGCTCACCACCGGCACTAGCGGGAGCGGGGGAGCAGTACTTC
TRBJ1-5 | . | TRBV28 | . | CASSAEEGLSNQPQHF | TGTGCCAGCAGCGCTGAGGAGGGGTTGAGCAATCAGCCCCAGCATTTT
TRBJ2-7 | TRBD2 | TRBV6-1 | once | CASSGPGLAGASYEQYF | TGTGCCAGCAGTGGACCGGGACTAGCGGGAGCTTCGTACGAGCAGTACTTC
TRBJ1-5 | . | TRBV27 | . | CASSLNRGNQPQHF | TGTGCCAGCAGTTTGAACAGGGGCAATCAGCCCCAGCATTTT
TRBJ2-1 | TRBD2 | TRBV5-4 | . | CASSRDSGSYHGEQFF | TGTGCCAGCAGCCGAGATAGCGGGAGTTACCATGGTGAGCAGTTCTTC
TRBJ2-7 | TRBD1 | TRBV5-1 | . | CASSFTSGGQGNSYEQYF | TGCGCCAGCAGCTTTACAAGTGGGGGACAGGGTAACTCCTACGAGCAGTACTTC
TRBJ2-3 | TRBD2 | TRBV5-1 | once | CASSSGLAGGRDTQYF | TGCGCCAGCAGCTCCGGACTAGCGGGAGGCCGAGATACGCAGTATTTT
TRBJ1-5 | TRBD1 | TRBV28 | . | CASRRQGMGSNQPQHF | TGTGCCAGCAGAAGACAGGGGATGGGTAGCAATCAGCCCCAGCATTTT
TRBJ1-2 | TRBD1 | TRBV6-5 | . | CASSPDRGLDYGYTF | TGTGCCAGCAGTCCGGACAGGGGTCTTGACTATGGCTACACCTTC
TRBJ2-1 | TRBD1 | TRBV19 | . | CASSIVAGGNEQFF | TGTGCCAGTAGTATAGTGGCAGGGGGCAATGAGCAGTTCTTC
TRBJ2-7 | TRBD1 | TRBV6-1 | once | CASSDEGTALYEQYF | TGTGCCAGCAGTGACGAAGGGACAGCGCTTTACGAGCAGTACTTC
TRBJ2-2 | . | TRBV14 | . | CASSQDLGSTVTGELFF | TGTGCCAGCAGCCAAGATCTAGGATCGACTGTCACCGGGGAGCTGTTTTTT
TRBJ2-2 | TRBD1 | TRBV10-3 | few | CAISDSTGTGNTGELFF | TGTGCCATCAGTGACTCGACCGGGACAGGGAACACCGGGGAGCTGTTTTTT
TRBJ1-4 | . | TRBV6-2/TRBV6-3 | . | CASSHRVGEKLFF | TGTGCCAGCAGCCACAGGGTTGGAGAAAAACTGTTTTTT
TRBJ1-2 | TRBD1 | TRBV19 | . | CASRRTGGIDYGYTF | TGTGCCAGTAGGAGGACAGGGGGAATAGACTATGGCTACACCTTC
TRBJ2-7 | . | TRBV5-1 | . | CASSTRDSSSYEQYF | TGCGCCAGCAGCACCCGGGACTCCAGCTCCTACGAGCAGTACTTC
TRBJ2-7 | TRBD2 | TRBV10-3 | . | CAIRSSGSYEQYF | TGTGCCATCAGATCTAGCGGTTCCTACGAGCAGTACTTC
TRBJ1-1 | . | TRBV18 | . | CASSGRRENTEAFF | TGTGCCAGCTCCGGACGCAGGGAGAACACTGAAGCTTTCTTT